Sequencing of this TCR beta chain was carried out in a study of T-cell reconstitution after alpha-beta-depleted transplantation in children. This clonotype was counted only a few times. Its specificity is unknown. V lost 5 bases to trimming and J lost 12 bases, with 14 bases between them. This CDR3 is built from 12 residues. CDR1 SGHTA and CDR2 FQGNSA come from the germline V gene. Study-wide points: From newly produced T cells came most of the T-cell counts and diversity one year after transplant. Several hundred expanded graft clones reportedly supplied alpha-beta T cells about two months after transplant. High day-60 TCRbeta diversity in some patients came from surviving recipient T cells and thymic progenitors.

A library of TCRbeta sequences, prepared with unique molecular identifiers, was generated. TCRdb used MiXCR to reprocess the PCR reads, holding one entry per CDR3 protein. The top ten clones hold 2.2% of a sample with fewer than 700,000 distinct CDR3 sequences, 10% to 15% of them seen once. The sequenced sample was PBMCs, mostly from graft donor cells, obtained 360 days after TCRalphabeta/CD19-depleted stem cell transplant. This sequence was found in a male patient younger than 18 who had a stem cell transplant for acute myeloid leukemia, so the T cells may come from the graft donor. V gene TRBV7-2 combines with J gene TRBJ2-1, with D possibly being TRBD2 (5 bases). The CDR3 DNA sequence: TGTGCCAGCAGCCGGGTGGAGGAACGGCAGTTCTTC. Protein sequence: CASSRVEERQFF. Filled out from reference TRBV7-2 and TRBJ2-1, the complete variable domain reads GAGVSQSPSNKVTEKGKDVELRCDPISGHTALYWYRQSLGQGLEFLIYFQGNSAPDKSGLPSDRFSAERTGGSVSTLTIQRTQQEDSAVYLCASSRVEERQFFGPGTRLTVL.